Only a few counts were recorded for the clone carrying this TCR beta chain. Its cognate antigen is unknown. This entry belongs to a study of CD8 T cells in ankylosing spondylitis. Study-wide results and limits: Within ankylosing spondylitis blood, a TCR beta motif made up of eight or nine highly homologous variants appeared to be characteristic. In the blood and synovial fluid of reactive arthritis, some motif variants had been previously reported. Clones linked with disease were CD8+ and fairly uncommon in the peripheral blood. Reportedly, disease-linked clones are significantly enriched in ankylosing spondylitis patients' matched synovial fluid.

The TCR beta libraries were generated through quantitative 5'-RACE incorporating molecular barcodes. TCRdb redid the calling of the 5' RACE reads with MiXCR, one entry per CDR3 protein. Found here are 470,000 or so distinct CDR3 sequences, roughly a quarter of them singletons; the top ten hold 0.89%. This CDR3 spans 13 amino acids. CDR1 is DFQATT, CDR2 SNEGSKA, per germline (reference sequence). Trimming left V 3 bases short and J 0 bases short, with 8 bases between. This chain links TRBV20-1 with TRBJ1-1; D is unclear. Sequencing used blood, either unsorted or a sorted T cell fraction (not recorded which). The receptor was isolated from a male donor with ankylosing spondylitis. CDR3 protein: CSASRQLNTEAFF. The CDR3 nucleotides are TGCAGTGCTAGTCGGCAGCTGAACACTGAAGCTTTCTTT.